A selection of T cell receptor beta chains follows, all from one sample in a study of human T cells and chemical hapten exposure. TCRdb recomputed calls from the 5' RACE reads with MiXCR, one row per CDR3 protein. The table lists 80,000 or so distinct CDR3 sequences, approximately 16% of them singletons. Receptors originate from a female donor in good health. Each CDR3 is given with its conserved first and last residue. The D gene is left open where the match is weak. Not every row has a clone size; where given, it reads once, few, many or a size class.

size	D	J	V	CDR3	DNA
many	NA	TRBJ1-4	TRBV28	CASRGTAGEKLFF	TGTGCCAGCAGAGGTACGGCCGGTGAAAAACTGTTTTTT
NA	TRBD1	TRBJ1-6	TRBV5-1	CASSLLTGLSSPLHF	TGCGCCAGCAGCCTACTGACAGGGTTGTCTTCACCCCTCCACTTT
NA	NA	TRBJ1-2	TRBV5-4	CASSLGDPAGGYTF	TGTGCCAGCAGCTTAGGAGATCCTGCGGGTGGCTACACCTTC
NA	TRBD2	TRBJ2-7	TRBV29-1	CSVGAGGTAYEQYF	TGCAGCGTTGGGGCGGGAGGGACTGCCTACGAGCAGTACTTC
NA	TRBD1	TRBJ2-3	TRBV6-2/TRBV6-3	CASRKGTGETDTQYF	TGTGCCAGCAGGAAAGGGACAGGGGAGACAGATACGCAGTATTTT
NA	TRBD1	TRBJ1-5	TRBV29-1	CSVRRGLNQPQHF	TGCAGCGTTAGGAGGGGGCTGAATCAGCCCCAGCATTTT
NA	NA	TRBJ2-5	TRBV29-1	CSAGEGAGETQYF	TGCAGCGCCGGGGAGGGGGCGGGGGAGACCCAGTACTTC
NA	NA	TRBJ1-1	TRBV5-1	CASSGEGRMNTEAFF	TGCGCCAGCAGCGGGGAGGGACGGATGAACACTGAAGCTTTCTTT
NA	NA	TRBJ2-3	TRBV10-1	CASSDRTSTDTQYF	TGCGCCAGCTCGGACAGAACTAGCACAGATACGCAGTATTTT
few	NA	TRBJ1-1	TRBV30	CARGLDTEAFF	TGTGCCCGGGGATTGGACACTGAAGCTTTCTTT
many	NA	TRBJ2-2	TRBV4-2	CASSQRGVTGELFF	TGTGCCAGCAGCCAAAGGGGCGTCACCGGGGAGCTGTTTTTT
once	NA	TRBJ1-1	TRBV18	CASSPTNTNTEAFF	TGTGCCAGCTCACCCACCAACACCAACACTGAAGCTTTCTTT
NA	NA	TRBJ2-7	TRBV3-1	CASSRGGSLGEQYF	TGTGCCAGCAGCCGAGGGGGGTCGTTGGGGGAGCAGTACTTC
few	NA	TRBJ1-2	TRBV5-6	CASSGVGNYGYTF	TGTGCCAGCAGCGGCGTAGGAAACTATGGCTACACCTTC
NA	NA	TRBJ1-2	TRBV12-3/TRBV12-4	CASSQVPGTNYGYTF	TGTGCCAGCAGCCAGGTGCCGGGAACTAACTATGGCTACACCTTC
NA	NA	TRBJ2-3	TRBV12-3/TRBV12-4	CASSLGPVLRDTQYF	TGTGCCAGCAGTTTAGGACCCGTGCTCAGAGATACGCAGTATTTT
many	TRBD2	TRBJ2-1	TRBV20-1	CSASGLAEYNEQFF	TGCAGTGCTAGCGGACTAGCGGAGTACAATGAGCAGTTCTTC
NA	TRBD1	TRBJ2-2	TRBV4-1	CASSQTTGRNTGELFF	TGCGCCAGCAGCCAGACGACAGGGCGGAACACCGGGGAGCTGTTTTTT
many	TRBD1	TRBJ2-7	TRBV20-1	CSARGLGQGSYEQYF	TGCAGTGCTAGGGGGCTGGGACAGGGGAGCTACGAGCAGTACTTC
NA	NA	TRBJ2-2	TRBV30	CAWTGVQAGELFF	TGTGCCTGGACGGGGGTCCAAGCCGGGGAGCTGTTTTTT
few	TRBD2	TRBJ2-7	TRBV27	CASRSSGRDSYEQYF	TGTGCCAGCCGGAGTAGCGGGAGGGACTCCTACGAGCAGTACTTC
few	NA	TRBJ2-7	TRBV3-1	CASSQMTHTTYEQYF	TGTGCCAGCAGCCAAATGACACATACTACCTACGAGCAGTACTTC
few	NA	TRBJ1-6	TRBV6-1	CASSETHRYNSPLHF	TGTGCCAGCAGTGAAACGCACAGATATAATTCACCCCTCCACTTT
NA	NA	TRBJ1-5	TRBV29-1	CSVVGDSNQPQHF	TGCAGCGTTGTAGGTGATAGCAATCAGCCCCAGCATTTT
NA	NA	TRBJ2-5	TRBV5-6	CASSRGAGQETQYF	TGTGCCAGCAGCCGGGGGGCGGGCCAAGAGACCCAGTACTTC
NA	NA	TRBJ2-5	TRBV28	CASGVLEETQYF	TGTGCCAGTGGAGTACTGGAAGAGACCCAGTACTTC
many	NA	TRBJ1-4	TRBV7-2	CASSLFQGGEKLFF	TGTGCCAGCAGCTTATTCCAGGGAGGGGAAAAACTGTTTTTT
many	TRBD2	TRBJ2-3	TRBV20-1	CSARPTSGYTDTQYF	TGCAGTGCTCGTCCGACTAGCGGTTACACAGATACGCAGTATTTT
few	NA	TRBJ2-7	TRBV10-3	CAISDSGISSYEQYF	TGTGCCATCAGTGACTCCGGGATCAGCTCCTACGAGCAGTACTTC